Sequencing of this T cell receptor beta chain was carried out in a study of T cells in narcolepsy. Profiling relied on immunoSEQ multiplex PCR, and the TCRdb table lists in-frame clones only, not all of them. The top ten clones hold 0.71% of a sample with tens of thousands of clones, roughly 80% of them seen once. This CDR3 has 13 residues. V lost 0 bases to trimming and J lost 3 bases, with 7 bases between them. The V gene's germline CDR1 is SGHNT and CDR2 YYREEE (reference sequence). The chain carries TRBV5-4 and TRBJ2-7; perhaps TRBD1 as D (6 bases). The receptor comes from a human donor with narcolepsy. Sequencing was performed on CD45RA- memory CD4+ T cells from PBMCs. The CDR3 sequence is CASSLDRVYEQYF. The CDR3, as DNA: TGTGCCAGCAGCTTGGACAGGGTCTACGAGCAGTACTTC.